This T cell receptor beta chain stems from a study of T-cell memory formation after mild COVID-19. Study-level results: Confirmation was lacking for SARS-CoV-2 specificity of second-wave clones that peaked on day 37. A subset of responding clones appeared in pre-infection memory, suggesting cross-reactive memory joined.

A remark on this clonotype: Antigen unknown.

This CDR3 has 16 residues. The V gene's germline CDR1 is ENHRY and CDR2 SYGVKD. Trimming took 0 bases from V and 6 from J; bases not matched to a gene: 6. MiXCR, applied by TCRdb to the 5' RACE reads, yields one record per CDR3 protein. The sample yields roughly 380,000 distinct CDR3 sequences, 25% to 30% seen once. Sequencing was carried out using PBMCs or a T cell subset sorted from them (not recorded which). This chain joins TRBV10-3 and TRBJ1-5; 9 bases are a match to TRBD1. The TCR sequence derives from an adult woman who had mild COVID-19 (a few samples of this study predate the infection). Cell type and time point are not known. DNA of the CDR3: TGTGCCATCAGTGAGTCGGGACAGGGAGCTAGTCAGCCCCAGCATTTT. Encoded protein: CAISESGQGASQPQHF.